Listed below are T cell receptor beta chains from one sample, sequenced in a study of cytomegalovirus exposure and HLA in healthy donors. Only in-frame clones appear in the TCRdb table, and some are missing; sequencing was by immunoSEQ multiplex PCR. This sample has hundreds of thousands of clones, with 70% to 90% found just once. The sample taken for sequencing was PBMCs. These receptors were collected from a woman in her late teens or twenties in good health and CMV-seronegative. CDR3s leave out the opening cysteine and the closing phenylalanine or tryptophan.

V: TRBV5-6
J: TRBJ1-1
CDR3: ASSSRRSGAEAF

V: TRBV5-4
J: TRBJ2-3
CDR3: ASRQDRGWGTDTQY

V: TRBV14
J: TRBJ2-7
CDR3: ASSSGTYTYEQY

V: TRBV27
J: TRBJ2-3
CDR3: ASSTHRGSSDTQY

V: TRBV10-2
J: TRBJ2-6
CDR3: ASRRGSTVLSGANVLT

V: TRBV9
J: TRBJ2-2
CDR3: ASSVSGGANTGELF

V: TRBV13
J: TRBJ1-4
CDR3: ASRSETNEKLF

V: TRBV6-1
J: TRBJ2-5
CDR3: ASSEALRASGAQETQY

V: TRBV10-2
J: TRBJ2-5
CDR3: ASRVTSGPGETQY

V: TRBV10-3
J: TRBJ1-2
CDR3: AISEDTRAYGYT